The 9 T cell receptor beta chains presented below share a single source sample, sequenced in a study of human T cells and chemical hapten exposure. From the 5' RACE reads, TCRdb called clonotypes with MiXCR, one entry per CDR3 protein. The sample shows about 81,000 distinct CDR3 sequences, more than 15% of them seen only once. RNA extraction used unfractionated whole blood as the source of total RNA. The receptor set was obtained from a female donor in good health.

This clonotype was seen only a few times. The chain combines TRBV20-1 with TRBJ1-1; no clear D gene. Trimming took off 0 bases at V and 2 bases at J, with 7 bases between the two ends. The CDR3 sequence is 13 residues long. CDR1 and CDR2 from the germline V gene are DFQATT and SNEGSKA (reference sequence). The CDR3 nucleotides are TGCAGTGCTAGAGACCCTTTCAACACTGAAGCTTTCTTT. It yields the protein CSARDPFNTEAFF.

This clonotype was counted only a few times. V is TRBV7-9 and J is TRBJ1-2, with TRBD1 matching 7 bases. V was pared by 5 bases and J by 7 bases, with 13 bases of the junction left unmatched. The CDR3 is made up of 15 amino acids. Germline V CDR1 and CDR2: SEHNR, FQNEAQ (reference sequence). Here the CDR3 reads CASSRMTGSVGGYTF. CDR3 bases: TGTGCCAGCAGCCGGATGACAGGGTCGGTCGGTGGCTACACCTTC.

By share, this clonotype counts as medium-sized. The gene calls are TRBV27 and TRBJ2-7; TRBD2 agrees at 7 bases. CDR1 and CDR2 (germline): MNHEY, SMNVEV (reference sequence). The CDR3 spans 14 residues. J gave up 7 bases and V 1 base, and 7 bases lay outside the gene matches. The DNA for the CDR3 is TGTGCCAGCAGTTTATTTCAGTTGGGGGGGGAGCAGTACTTC. Its translation: CASSLFQLGGEQYF.

This clonotype was seen a few times. The chain employs TRBV11-2 and TRBJ1-1, with a possible D match to TRBD1 (6 bases). Germline-derived CDR1 and CDR2 are SGHAT and FQNNGV. V was pared by 3 bases and J by 6 bases, with 11 bases between. The CDR3 runs to 13 residues. CDR3 amino acids: CASSLFRGPEAFF. CDR3 in DNA: TGTGCCAGCAGCTTGTTCAGGGGTCCTGAAGCTTTCTTT. The full variable domain, completed using reference TRBV11-2 and TRBJ1-1, is EAGVAQSPRYKIIEKRQSVAFWCNPISGHATLYWYQQILGQGPKLLIQFQNNGVVDDSQLPKDRFSAERLKGVDSTLKIQPAKLEDSAVYLCASSLFRGPEAFFGQGTRLTVV.

V gene TRBV7-2 combines with J gene TRBJ2-5; 8 nucleotides align to TRBD2. The CDR3 loop spans 15 amino acids. J gave up 2 bases and V 1 base, and 3 bases lay outside the gene matches. Germline-derived CDR1 and CDR2 are SGHTA and FQGNSA. The CDR3 here is CASSLGGGGQETQYF. The DNA for the CDR3 is TGTGCCAGCAGCTTAGGGGGCGGGGGGCAAGAGACCCAGTACTTC.

The chain carries TRBV3-1 and TRBJ1-4; D gene ambiguous. Germline V gives CDR1 LGHDT, CDR2 YNNKEL (reference sequence). There are 15 residues in the CDR3. Deletions cut 4 bases from V and 8 bases from J, with 17 bases between. The CDR3 DNA sequence: TGTGCCAGCAGCCTGGAGGCCCTCGGAGGAGAAAAACTGTTTTTT. It codes for CASSLEALGGEKLFF.

The rearrangement uses TRBV5-1 and TRBJ1-1; D not resolved. Trimming took 0 bases from V and 1 from J, leaving 4 bases between them. CDR1 and CDR2 from the germline V gene are SGHRS and YFSETQ. This CDR3 contains 13 residues. CDR3 DNA: TGCGCCAGCAGCTTGGAACCGAACACTGAAGCTTTCTTT. As protein: CASSLEPNTEAFF.

As to this clonotype: A read error may produce the germline difference seen at one junction end. The chain uses TRBV9 and TRBJ2-1; D may be TRBD2 (6 bases). The CDR3 is 14 residues long. Per germline, CDR1 SGDLS and CDR2 YYNGEE. The CDR3: CTSSLGGAAQEQFF. The CDR3 DNA sequence: TGTACCAGCAGCCTCGGAGGGGCCGCCCAAGAGCAGTTCTTC.

This clonotype was counted between two and nine times. The V and J genes are TRBV5-6 and TRBJ1-3, with D possibly matching TRBD1 (5 bases). The CDR3 has 18 residues. CDR1 SGHDT and CDR2 YYEEEE come from the germline V gene. Trimming left V 5 bases short and J 0 bases short, with 21 bases between. The CDR3 protein is CASSFISGGSFSGNTIYF. As DNA, the CDR3 is TGTGCCAGCAGTTTCATCTCCGGGGGGTCCTTCTCTGGAAACACCATATATTTT.